A single T cell receptor beta chain is shown here with its context. This entry comes from a study of blood T cell repertoires in COVID-19. Between the trimmed V and J ends, which lost 0 bases and 0 bases, there was a span of 5 bases. Germline loops: CDR1 MNHEY, CDR2 SVGAGI. This CDR3 contains 15 residues. Authors' methods: Estimated nucleated cell counts came from reference gene primer amplification. Sequencing used immunoSEQ multiplex PCR; TCRdb keeps in-frame clones, though not all of them. From that table come the V and J calls and clone size; the DNA was used to work out D and trimming. This sample has 300,000 to 350,000 clones, with 90% found just once.

The rearrangement joins TRBV6-5 to TRBJ1-4; D not resolved. Source material: PBMCs or T cells enriched from blood (not recorded which). This TCR was recovered from a woman between 18 and 29 years old with acute COVID-19. In DNA, the CDR3 is TGTGCCAGCAGTTACTCCCCTGCAACTAATGAAAAACTGTTTTTT. As protein: CASSYSPATNEKLFF.